These 12 T cell receptor beta chains were sequenced from one sample in a study of blood T cell repertoires in COVID-19. This table comes from immunoSEQ multiplex PCR, and its TCRdb copy is limited to in-frame clones, with some not included. Of some 290,000 clones listed, roughly nine tenths are singletons. The sample was PBMCs or T cells enriched from blood (not recorded which). These receptors were taken from a woman under 40 who had recovered from COVID-19.

The chain couples TRBV29-1 to TRBJ2-7; 9 bases are a match to TRBD1. This CDR3 region has 16 residues. Germline-derived CDR1 and CDR2 are SQVTM and ANQGSEA. Trimming took 1 base from V and 4 from J; bases not matched to a gene: 11. The chain's CDR3 is CSVEGSGTGRRYEQYF. The CDR3 bases are TGCAGCGTTGAAGGGAGCGGGACAGGGAGAAGGTACGAGCAGTACTTC.

This sequence joins TRBV13 and TRBJ2-1, with 10 nucleotides matching TRBD1. The CDR3 runs 15 residues. Germline-derived CDR1 and CDR2 are PRHDT and FYEKMQ (reference sequence). Losses at the gene ends were 4 bases for V and 7 bases for J; bases not matched to a gene: 7. DNA of the CDR3: TGTGCCAGCAGCTACGGACAGGGGGTTTCGAATGAGCAGTTCTTC. Its translation: CASSYGQGVSNEQFF.

The chain couples TRBV5-1 to TRBJ1-1; maybe TRBD1 (6 bases). Germline V gene lookup returns CDR1 SGHRS and CDR2 YFSETQ. CDR3 size: 14 residues. The V end was cut by 3 bases, the J end by 0 bases, with 9 bases between. The CDR3 DNA follows: TGCGCCAGCAGCTCCGGGACAATGAACACTGAAGCTTTCTTT. Protein sequence: CASSSGTMNTEAFF.

The V and J genes are TRBV6-5 and TRBJ1-1, with D unclear. This CDR3 spans 13 amino acids. CDR1 and CDR2 from the germline V gene are MNHEY and SVGAGI. V shed 4 bases and J shed 6 bases, with 12 bases lying between them. The CDR3 nucleotides read TGTGCCAGCAGTTCCGCGATAGAGGCTGAAGCTTTCTTT. Residues: CASSSAIEAEAFF.

J is TRBJ1-1 and V is TRBV18; D gene ambiguous. Germline assignment: CDR1 KGHSH and CDR2 LQKENI. Trimming removed 6 bases from V and 0 bases from J, with 17 bases in between. The CDR3 length is 16 residues. CDR3 in amino acids: CASSPNSQAMNTEAFF. CDR3 coding DNA: TGTGCCAGCTCCCCAAACAGTCAGGCCATGAACACTGAAGCTTTCTTT.

The rearrangement joins TRBV10-3 to TRBJ1-2, with D perhaps matching TRBD1 (6 bases). CDR1 and CDR2 (germline): ENHRY, SYGVKD. This CDR3 has 14 residues. V lost 6 bases to trimming and J lost 6 bases, with 17 bases between them. CDR3 DNA sequence: TGTGCCATCAGATTCGGGGGGCGTTTGGATGGCTACACCTTC. Its translation is CAIRFGGRLDGYTF.

J is TRBJ2-1 and V is TRBV27; D might be TRBD2 (5 bases). The CDR3 runs to 16 residues. The germline CDR1 and CDR2 sequences are MNHEY and SMNVEV (reference sequence). Trimming left V 5 bases short and J 5 bases short, with 19 bases between. This CDR3 reads CASSRLHPNGHNEQFF. The CDR3 nucleotides are TGTGCCAGCAGTCGACTACACCCTAACGGCCACAATGAGCAGTTCTTC.

The gene calls are TRBV28 and TRBJ1-6, with 7 bases matching TRBD1. The CDR3 loop spans 16 amino acids. Germline CDR1 MDHEN, CDR2 SYDVKM. J gave up 0 bases and V 5 bases, and 4 bases lay outside the gene matches. For the CDR3, the DNA is TGTGCCAGCAGTGTGGAGGGGGCCTCCTATAATTCACCCCTCCACTTT. This translates into CASSVEGASYNSPLHF.

The CDR3 DNA reads TGCGCCAGCAGCTTGGTGTCCGGACACGTCCAAGAGACCCAGTACTTC. Protein: CASSLVSGHVQETQYF. This chain connects TRBV5-1 to TRBJ2-5, with D possibly being TRBD1 (5 bases). With 0 bases removed from V and 1 base from J, the gap between germline ends came to 13 bases. This CDR3 has 16 amino acids. Germline values: CDR1 SGHRS, CDR2 YFSETQ. The variable domain in full, completed from reference TRBV5-1 and TRBJ2-5, reads KAGVTQTPRYLIKTRGQQVTLSCSPISGHRSVSWYQQTPGQGLQFLFEYFSETQRNKGNFPGRFSGRQFSNSRSEMNVSTLELGDSALYLCASSLVSGHVQETQYFGPGTRLLVL.

The chain couples TRBV6-5 to TRBJ1-4; D is possibly TRBD1 (6 bases). Germline V CDR1 and CDR2: MNHEY, SVGAGI. Trimming removed 5 bases from V and 0 bases from J, with 10 bases in between. The length of the CDR3 is 15 residues. CDR3 nucleotides: TGTGCCAGCAGTAAGCGGACAGCAACTAATGAAAAACTGTTTTTT. Amino acids: CASSKRTATNEKLFF.

The rearrangement links TRBV27 to TRBJ2-6; D gene ambiguous. The V gene's germline CDR1 is MNHEY and CDR2 SMNVEV (reference sequence). The CDR3 runs to 14 residues. V was trimmed by 1 base and J by 1 base, leaving 2 bases between them. CDR3 sequence reads: CASSLLSGANVLTF. DNA of the CDR3: TGTGCCAGCAGTTTATTATCTGGGGCCAACGTCCTGACTTTC. Full variable domain (missing parts from reference TRBV27 and TRBJ2-6): EAQVTQNPRYLITVTGKKLTVTCSQNMNHEYMSWYRQDPGLGLRQIYYSMNVEVTDKGDVPEGYKVSRKEKRNFPLILESPSPNQTSLYFCASSLLSGANVLTFGAGSRLTVL.

This rearrangement joins TRBV4-1 to TRBJ2-1, with TRBD2 matching over 9 bases. V dropped 4 bases and J dropped 2; count of bases not matched to a gene: 6. CDR1 is MGHRA, CDR2 YSYEKL, per germline. CDR3 length: 16 amino acids. CDR3 bases: TGCGCCAGCAGCCCAACTAGCGGGTGGACCTACAATGAGCAGTTCTTC. Residues: CASSPTSGWTYNEQFF.